The 10 T cell receptor beta chains reported below all come from one sample, sequenced in a study of cytomegalovirus exposure and HLA in healthy donors. Researchers ran the PCR with 60 Vbeta and 13 Jbeta primers. Sequenced by immunoSEQ multiplex PCR; TCRdb stores in-frame clones only, minus some. The data show fewer than 200,000 clones, 80% to 90% seen once. Material for sequencing was PBMCs. All receptors come from a woman aged 18-29 years in good health and CMV-seronegative.

The sample holds a few counts of this clone. This chain uses TRBV5-4 with TRBJ2-1, with a weak D call TRBD2 (6 bases). V lost 0 bases to trimming and J lost 4 bases, with 11 bases between them. This CDR3 comprises 15 residues. Germline lookup yields CDR1 SGHNT and CDR2 YYREEE (reference sequence). The CDR3: CASSLGEDGYNEQFF. The CDR3, as DNA: TGTGCCAGCAGCTTGGGGGAGGACGGGTACAATGAGCAGTTCTTC.

The rearrangement links TRBV2 to TRBJ1-5; D gene uncertain. Germline CDR1 is SNHLY and CDR2 is FYNNEI. The germline V and J ends were trimmed by 6 bases and 6 bases, with 15 bases remaining between them. This CDR3 region has 14 residues. The CDR3 spells CASSQGPTTQPQHF. The CDR3 DNA is TGTGCCAGCAGCCAAGGTCCGACTACTCAGCCCCAGCATTTT.

The genes are TRBV19 and TRBJ2-7; the match to TRBD1 covers 7 bases. V gave up 6 bases and J gave up 0 bases; unmatched junction bases: 5. The CDR3 covers 14 residues. The germline V gene encodes CDR1 LNHDA and CDR2 SQIVND (reference sequence). Here the CDR3 DNA reads TGTGCCAGTAGACCGGGACAGCTCTCCTACGAGCAGTACTTC. It is translated as CASRPGQLSYEQYF. Together with reference TRBV19 and TRBJ2-7, the CDR3 gives the full variable domain: DGGITQSPKYLFRKEGQNVTLSCEQNLNHDAMYWYRQDPGQGLRLIYYSQIVNDFQKGDIAEGYSVSREKKESFPLTVTSAQKNPTAFYLCASRPGQLSYEQYFGPGTRLTVT.

The chain is built from TRBV28 and TRBJ1-4; D gene ambiguous. Germline loops: CDR1 MDHEN, CDR2 SYDVKM. This CDR3 has 12 amino acids. V dropped 5 bases and J dropped 8 bases, with 9 bases sitting between them. CDR3 in amino acids: CASSQQREKLFF. Written as DNA, the CDR3 is TGTGCCAGCAGTCAACAACGCGAAAAACTGTTTTTT.

The chain carries TRBV29-1 and TRBJ2-7; the match to TRBD1 covers 9 bases. V lost 1 base to trimming and J lost 3 bases; unmatched junction nucleotides: 4. This CDR3 has 14 amino acids. Germline assignment: CDR1 SQVTM and CDR2 ANQGSEA. Here the CDR3 reads CSVEGGQGLYEQYF. The CDR3 DNA follows: TGCAGCGTTGAAGGGGGACAGGGCCTCTACGAGCAGTACTTC.

Remarks on this clone: An end of the junction differs from the germline gene, which may be a read error. Other DNA sequences in this specimen translate into the identical CDR3. V usage is TRBV7-7 and J usage is TRBJ2-1; no clear D. In germline, CDR1 is SSHAT, CDR2 FNYEAQ (reference sequence). This CDR3 has 15 amino acids. CDR3 coding DNA: TGTGCTAGCAGCTTATTTGCAGGCCAGGACAATGAGCAGTTCTTC. Amino acid sequence: CASSLFAGQDNEQFF.

This clone was recorded only once. The chain combines TRBV7-9 with TRBJ2-1; 8 nucleotides agree with TRBD2. J gave up 9 bases and V 6 bases, and 4 bases lay outside the gene matches. CDR1 is SEHNR and CDR2 is FQNEAQ in the germline V gene (reference sequence). The CDR3 is made up of 12 amino acids. CDR3 amino acids: CASRGREVEQFF. CDR3 in DNA: TGTGCCAGCAGGGGGCGGGAGGTTGAGCAGTTCTTC.

The gene calls are TRBV6-1 and TRBJ1-2, with TRBD1 identical over 10 bases. The V gene end was trimmed by 2 bases and the J gene end by 4 bases; junction bases not matched to a gene: 1. This CDR3 has 14 amino acids. Germline CDR1 is MNHNS and CDR2 is SASEGT. This CDR3 reads CASSERDRGYGYTF. CDR3 bases: TGTGCCAGCAGTGAAAGGGACAGGGGCTATGGCTACACCTTC.

J is TRBJ2-3 and V is TRBV10-3, with a weak D call TRBD2 (5 bases). Germline CDR1 is ENHRY and CDR2 is SYGVKD. This CDR3 is 12 amino acids long. Trimming pared 8 bases from V and 2 bases from J, leaving 8 bases between. Here the CDR3 reads CAIAGDTDTQYF. CDR3 DNA: TGTGCCATCGCCGGGGACACAGATACGCAGTATTTT.

J is TRBJ2-7 and V is TRBV28; D might be TRBD2 (6 bases). V lost 2 bases, J lost 5 bases, and 13 bases lay in between. Germline values: CDR1 MDHEN, CDR2 SYDVKM. The CDR3 is 14 residues long. CDR3 protein: CASSLMGGTNEQYF. CDR3 bases: TGTGCCAGCAGTTTAATGGGGGGTACGAACGAGCAGTACTTC.